The 10 T cell receptor beta chains below all came from one sample that was sequenced in a study of T cells expressing NK-cell markers. From the 5' RACE reads, TCRdb lists one entry per CDR3 protein and no DNA. The sample data list almost 450,000 distinct CDR3 sequences. Specimen: blood T cells: a sorted CD56 or NKG2C T cell subset, CD4+ or CD8+ T cells, or bulk PBMC T cells (not recorded which). Receptors originate from a woman between 18 and 70 years old in good health.

V and J are TRBV12-3 or TRBV12-4 and TRBJ2-1. The CDR3 consists of 12 residues. This CDR3 is CASSLSYGDRFF.

The chain recombines TRBV6-1 with TRBJ2-2; the TRBD1 assignment by TCRdb is unverifiable without DNA. This CDR3 is 15 amino acids long. Germline assignment: CDR1 MNHNS and CDR2 SASEGT. The CDR3 sequence is CASSVGTGNTGELFF.

The V gene is TRBV24-1, the J gene TRBJ2-3; the TRBD1 assignment by TCRdb is unverifiable without DNA. Germline V gives CDR1 KGHDR, CDR2 SFDVKD. The CDR3 loop spans 13 amino acids. The CDR3 sequence: CATSEGGPDTQYF.

The V gene is TRBV11-2, the J gene TRBJ1-6. From germline, CDR1 is SGHAT and CDR2 FQNNGV. The CDR3 spans 15 residues. CDR3 sequence: CASSPRVRTNSPLHF.

The chain carries TRBV6-6 and TRBJ2-7. CDR1 and CDR2 (germline): MNHNY, SVGAGI (reference sequence). CDR3 length: 13 residues. The CDR3 region is CASSYGQSYEQYF.

V and J are TRBV5-1 and TRBJ2-7. The V gene's germline CDR1 is SGHRS and CDR2 YFSETQ. The CDR3 runs 12 residues. The chain's CDR3 is CASSLAGQEQYF. Complete variable domain (other parts from reference TRBV5-1 and TRBJ2-7): KAGVTQTPRYLIKTRGQQVTLSCSPISGHRSVSWYQQTPGQGLQFLFEYFSETQRNKGNFPGRFSGRQFSNSRSEMNVSTLELGDSALYLCASSLAGQEQYFGPGTRLTVT.

This sequence joins TRBV27 and TRBJ2-1; with no DNA, the TCRdb D assignment of TRBD2 cannot be verified. The CDR3 has 15 residues. Germline lookup yields CDR1 MNHEY and CDR2 SMNVEV (reference sequence). CDR3 loop: CASSISGSENNEQFF.

The chain couples TRBV2 to TRBJ2-1; the TRBD2 assignment by TCRdb is unverifiable without DNA. Germline lookup yields CDR1 SNHLY and CDR2 FYNNEI. This CDR3 has 12 residues. CDR3 in amino acids: CARTSGGNEQFF.

The chain employs TRBV12-3 or TRBV12-4 and TRBJ2-5; TCRdb returns TRBD1, unconfirmable since there is no DNA. This CDR3 has 16 residues. The CDR3 region is CASRPTYRAEMETQYF.

The genes are TRBV20-1 and TRBJ1-6; with no DNA, the TCRdb D assignment of TRBD1 cannot be verified. Germline V gene sequence: CDR1 DFQATT, CDR2 SNEGSKA (reference sequence). This CDR3 region has 16 residues. The CDR3 region is CSAYGGDNSYNSPLHF.